This T cell receptor (beta chain) was identified in a study of T-cell reconstitution after alpha-beta-depleted transplantation in children. Unique molecular identifiers tagged the TCRbeta library. TCRdb re-analysed the PCR reads in MiXCR, keeping a single row per CDR3 protein. The table lists nearly 550,000 distinct CDR3 sequences, around 20% of them singletons. This CDR3 is 13 amino acids long. CDR1 is LGHDT and CDR2 is YNNKEL in the germline V gene (reference sequence). V lost 4 bases and J lost 8, with 11 bases in between. This clonotype was seen a handful of times. The material was PBMCs from the stem cell graft donor, obtained from the stem cell graft. This clonotype was sampled from a human donor who donated a stem cell graft to a child with acute lymphoblastic leukemia. The V and J genes are TRBV3-1 and TRBJ1-4; unclear D gene. The CDR3 region has the DNA TGTGCCAGCAGCCTCGTGGGAACGGAAAAACTGTTTTTT. Residues: CASSLVGTEKLFF.